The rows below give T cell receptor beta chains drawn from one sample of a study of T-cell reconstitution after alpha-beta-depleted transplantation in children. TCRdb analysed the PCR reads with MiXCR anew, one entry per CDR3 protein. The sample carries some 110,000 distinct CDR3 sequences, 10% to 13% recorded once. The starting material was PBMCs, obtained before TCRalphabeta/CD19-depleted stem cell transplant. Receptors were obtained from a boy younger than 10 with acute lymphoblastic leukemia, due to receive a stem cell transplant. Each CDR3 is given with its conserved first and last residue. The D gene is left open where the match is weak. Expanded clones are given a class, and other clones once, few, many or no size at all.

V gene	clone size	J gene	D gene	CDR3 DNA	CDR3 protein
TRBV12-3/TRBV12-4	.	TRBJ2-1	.	TGTGCCAGCAGTCTCTGGAGCCTCCAGAGATACAATGAGCAGTTCTTC	CASSLWSLQRYNEQFF
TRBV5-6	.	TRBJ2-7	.	TGTGCCAGCAGCCCGGACTACCTCTCCTACGAGCAGTACTTC	CASSPDYLSYEQYF
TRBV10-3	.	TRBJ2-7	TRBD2	TGTGCCATCAGTGAGTCGGGCGGGAGGGCCGGTGAGCAGTACTTC	CAISESGGRAGEQYF
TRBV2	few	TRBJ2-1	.	TGTGCCAGCAGACAGGGAGCTTACAATGAGCAGTTCTTC	CASRQGAYNEQFF
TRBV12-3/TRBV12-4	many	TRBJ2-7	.	TGTGCCAGCAGTTCAACCACAAACAACGAGCAGTACTTC	CASSSTTNNEQYF
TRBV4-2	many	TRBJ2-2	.	TGTGCCAGCAGCGAGCGCGTTATCGGCTTGCGGGAGAACACCGGGGAGCTGTTTTTT	CASSERVIGLRENTGELFF
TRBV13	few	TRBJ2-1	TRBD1	TGTGCCAGCAGCTCCTACCACAGGGGGAGATACAATGAGCAGTTCTTC	CASSSYHRGRYNEQFF
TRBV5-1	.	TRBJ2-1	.	TGCGCCAGCAGCTTCCTATTCGATGAGCAGTTCTTC	CASSFLFDEQFF
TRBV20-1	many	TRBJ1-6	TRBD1	TGCAGTGCTAGTGGCAGGGGGCCCTCCTATAATTCACCCCTCCACTTT	CSASGRGPSYNSPLHF
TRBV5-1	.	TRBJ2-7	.	TGCGCCAGCAGCTTGGTTGTCTCGGGGATCCCCTACGAGCAGTACTTC	CASSLVVSGIPYEQYF
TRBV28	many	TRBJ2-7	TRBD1	TGTGCCAGCAGTTTATTAGGACAGGGAAGGTCCCACGAGCAGTACTTC	CASSLLGQGRSHEQYF
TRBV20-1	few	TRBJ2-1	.	TGCAGTGCTAGATTGGAGGGAAGCACCGATGAGCAGTTCTTC	CSARLEGSTDEQFF
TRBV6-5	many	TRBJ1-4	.	TGTGCCAGCAGTTACCAGTCACCCGCAACTAATGAAAAACTGTTTTTT	CASSYQSPATNEKLFF
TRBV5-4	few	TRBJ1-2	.	TGTGCCAGCAGCCCGACAGTTTCTAACTATGGCTACACCTTC	CASSPTVSNYGYTF
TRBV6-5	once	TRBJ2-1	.	TGTGCCAGCAGTTGCCGCTCAGGGAGCTCCTACAATGAGCAGTTCTTC	CASSCRSGSSYNEQFF
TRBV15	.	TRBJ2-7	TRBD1	TGTGCCACCAGTGGGGACAGGGGCTACGAGCAGTACTTC	CATSGDRGYEQYF
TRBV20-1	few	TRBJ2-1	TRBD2	TGCAGTGCGCCCGGGTTGACTAGCGGGATACGTGAGCAGTTCTTC	CSAPGLTSGIREQFF
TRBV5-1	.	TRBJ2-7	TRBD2	TGCGCCAGCAGCTTCACTAGCGGGAGCTCCTACGAGCAGTACTTC	CASSFTSGSSYEQYF
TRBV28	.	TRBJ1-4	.	TGTGCCAGCAGTTTATCGGGGACAACCCATGAAAAACTGTTTTTT	CASSLSGTTHEKLFF
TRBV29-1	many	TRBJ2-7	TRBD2	TGCAGCGTGGGTCTGGGCGGGAGCTCCTACGAGCAGTACTTC	CSVGLGGSSYEQYF
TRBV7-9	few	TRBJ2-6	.	TGTGCCAGCGAGCACAGGGCTCATGGGGCCAACGTCCTGACTTTC	CASEHRAHGANVLTF
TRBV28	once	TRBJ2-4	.	TGTGCCAGCAGTTCCAGGCCTCTAGCCAAAAACATTCAGTACTTC	CASSSRPLAKNIQYF
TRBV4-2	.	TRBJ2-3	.	TGTGCCAGCAGCCAAGACCCGGGAGATACGCAGTATTTT	CASSQDPGDTQYF
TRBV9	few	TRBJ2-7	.	TGTGCCAGCAGCCTGCATCCAGTATCCTACGAGCAGTACTTC	CASSLHPVSYEQYF
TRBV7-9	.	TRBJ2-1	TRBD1	TGTGCCAGCAGCCCGGGACAGAGAACCTACAATGAGCAGTTCTTC	CASSPGQRTYNEQFF
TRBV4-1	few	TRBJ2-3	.	TGCGCCAGCAGCCCCACCTCCGGGCCCTACACAGATACGCAGTATTTT	CASSPTSGPYTDTQYF
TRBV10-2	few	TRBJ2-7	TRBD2	TGCGCCAGCGCCGGGGGGTCCTACGAGCAGTACTTC	CASAGGSYEQYF
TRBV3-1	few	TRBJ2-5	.	TGTGCCAGCAGCCAAGACTTCCGGGACCTACAAGAGACCCAGTACTTC	CASSQDFRDLQETQYF
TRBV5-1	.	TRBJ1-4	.	TGCGCCAGCAGCTCTCTTGGGATGGGGTCGAGAGAAAAACTGTTTTTT	CASSSLGMGSREKLFF
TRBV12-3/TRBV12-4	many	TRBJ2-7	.	TGTGCCAGCAGTCAGGGCTACGAGCAGTACTTC	CASSQGYEQYF
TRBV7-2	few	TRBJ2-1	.	TGTGCCAGCAGCCCCCGTTACGATGACAATGAGCAGTTCTTC	CASSPRYDDNEQFF
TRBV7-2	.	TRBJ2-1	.	TGTGCCAGCAGCTTCTTCCGGGACTCGTCAAATGAGCAGTTCTTC	CASSFFRDSSNEQFF
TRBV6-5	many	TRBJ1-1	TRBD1	TGTGCCAGCAGAAATCAGGGGGCGACCACTGAAGCTTTCTTT	CASRNQGATTEAFF
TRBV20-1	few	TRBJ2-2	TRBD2	TGCAGTGCTAGACTGGCGGGGGGGCGGTCCCGGGAGCTGTTTTTT	CSARLAGGRSRELFF
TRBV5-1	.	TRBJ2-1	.	TGCGCCAGCAGCTTGGCCCCGACGTACAATGAGCAGTTCTTC	CASSLAPTYNEQFF
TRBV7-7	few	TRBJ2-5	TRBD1	TGTGCCAGCAGCCACGGACAGGGGGATAACCAGTACTTC	CASSHGQGDNQYF
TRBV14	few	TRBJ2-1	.	TGTGCCAGCAGCCAACTGCAGGGATTATACAATGAGCAGTTCTTC	CASSQLQGLYNEQFF
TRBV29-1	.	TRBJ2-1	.	TGCAGCGTTGAAGCCCCTGAGCGTGGCTCCTACAATGAGCAGTTCTTC	CSVEAPERGSYNEQFF
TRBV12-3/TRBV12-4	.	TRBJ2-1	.	TGTGCCAGCAGATACCGCAATAATGAGCAGTTCTTC	CASRYRNNEQFF
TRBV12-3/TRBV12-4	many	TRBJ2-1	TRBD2	TGTGCCAGCAGGCCAGAACTAGCGGGAAGGGGTGAGCAGTTCTTC	CASRPELAGRGEQFF
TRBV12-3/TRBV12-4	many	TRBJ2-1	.	TGTGCCAGCAGTTCTTGGGAGTATGAGCAGTTCTTC	CASSSWEYEQFF